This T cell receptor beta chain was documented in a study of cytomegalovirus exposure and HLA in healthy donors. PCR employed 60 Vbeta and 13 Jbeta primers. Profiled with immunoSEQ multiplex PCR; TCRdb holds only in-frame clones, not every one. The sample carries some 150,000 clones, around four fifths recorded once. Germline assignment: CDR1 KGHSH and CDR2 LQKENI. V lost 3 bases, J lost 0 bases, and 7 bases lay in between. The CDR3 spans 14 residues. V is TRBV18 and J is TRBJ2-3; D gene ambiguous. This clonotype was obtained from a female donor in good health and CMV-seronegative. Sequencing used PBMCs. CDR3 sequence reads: CASSPPLSTDTQYF. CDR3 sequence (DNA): TGTGCCAGCTCACCCCCACTTAGCACAGATACGCAGTATTTT.